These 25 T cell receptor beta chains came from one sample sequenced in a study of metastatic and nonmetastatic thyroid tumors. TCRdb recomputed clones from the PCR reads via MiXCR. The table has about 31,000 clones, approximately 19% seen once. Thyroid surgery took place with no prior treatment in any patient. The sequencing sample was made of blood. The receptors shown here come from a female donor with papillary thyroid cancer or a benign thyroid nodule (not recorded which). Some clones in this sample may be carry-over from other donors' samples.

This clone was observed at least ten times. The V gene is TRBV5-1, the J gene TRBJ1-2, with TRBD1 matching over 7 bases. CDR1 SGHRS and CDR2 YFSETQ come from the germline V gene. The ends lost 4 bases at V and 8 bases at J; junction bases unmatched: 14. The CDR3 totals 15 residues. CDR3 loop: CASSLGTADLLGYTF. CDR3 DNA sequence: TGCGCCAGCAGCCTGGGGACAGCGGACTTGCTGGGCTACACCTTC.

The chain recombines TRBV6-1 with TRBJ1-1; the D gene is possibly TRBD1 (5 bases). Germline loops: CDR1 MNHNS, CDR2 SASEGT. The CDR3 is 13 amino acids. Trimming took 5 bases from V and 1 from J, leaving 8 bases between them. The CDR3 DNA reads TGTGCCAGCAGTAAGACAGAGAACACTGAAGCTTTCTTT. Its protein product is CASSKTENTEAFF.

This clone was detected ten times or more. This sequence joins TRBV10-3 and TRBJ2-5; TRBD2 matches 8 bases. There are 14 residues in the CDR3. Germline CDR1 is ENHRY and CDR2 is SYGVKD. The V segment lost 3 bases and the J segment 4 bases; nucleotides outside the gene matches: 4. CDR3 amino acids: CAISDSRGAETQYF. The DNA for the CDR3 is TGTGCCATCAGTGACTCGCGGGGGGCAGAGACCCAGTACTTC.

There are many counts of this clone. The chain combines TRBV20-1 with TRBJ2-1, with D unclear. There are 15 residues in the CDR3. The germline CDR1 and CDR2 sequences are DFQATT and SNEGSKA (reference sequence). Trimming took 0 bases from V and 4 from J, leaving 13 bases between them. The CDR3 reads CSARDLGTEYNEQFF. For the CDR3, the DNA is TGCAGTGCTAGAGATCTCGGCACAGAATACAATGAGCAGTTCTTC.

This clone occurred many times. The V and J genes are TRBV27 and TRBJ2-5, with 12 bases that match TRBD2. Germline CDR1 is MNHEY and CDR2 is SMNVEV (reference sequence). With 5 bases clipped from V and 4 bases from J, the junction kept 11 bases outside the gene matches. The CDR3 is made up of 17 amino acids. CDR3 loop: CASSPIRTSGVGETQYF. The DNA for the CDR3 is TGTGCCAGCAGTCCGATCCGGACTAGCGGGGTGGGAGAGACCCAGTACTTC.

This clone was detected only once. The CDR3 DNA reads as TGTGCCAGCAGCTTACGTTTCCCCCCCCCTTCACCCCTCCACTTT. Its translation is CASSLRFPPPSPLHF. The V call is TRBV11-2, the J call TRBJ1-6; D is unclear. The V and J ends lost 2 bases and 9 bases respectively, with 14 bases between them. This CDR3 has 15 amino acids. Germline V gene sequence: CDR1 SGHAT, CDR2 FQNNGV.

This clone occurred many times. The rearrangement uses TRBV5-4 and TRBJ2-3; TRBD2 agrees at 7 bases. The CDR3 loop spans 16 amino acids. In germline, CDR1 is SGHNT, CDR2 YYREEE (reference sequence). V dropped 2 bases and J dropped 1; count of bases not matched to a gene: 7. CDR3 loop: CASSFVLLAGTDTQYF. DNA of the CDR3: TGTGCCAGCAGCTTCGTTCTGCTAGCGGGCACAGATACGCAGTATTTT.

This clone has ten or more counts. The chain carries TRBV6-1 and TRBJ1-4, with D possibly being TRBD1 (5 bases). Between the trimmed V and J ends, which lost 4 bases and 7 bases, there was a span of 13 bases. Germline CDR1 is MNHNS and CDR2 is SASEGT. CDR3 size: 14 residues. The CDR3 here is CASSVRAGGEKLFF. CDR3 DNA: TGTGCCAGCAGTGTCAGGGCCGGGGGTGAAAAACTGTTTTTT.

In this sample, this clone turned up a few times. The CDR3 sequence: CASSSEADTQYF. CDR3 nucleotide sequence: TGTGCCAGCAGCTCTGAGGCAGATACGCAGTATTTT. The rearrangement uses TRBV7-3 and TRBJ2-3; no definite D call. V gave up 4 bases and J gave up 4 bases, with 6 bases separating them. This CDR3 is built from 12 residues. From germline, CDR1 is SGHTA and CDR2 FQGTGA. Based on the CDR3 plus reference TRBV7-3 and TRBJ2-3, the full variable domain is GAGVSQTPSNKVTEKGKYVELRCDPISGHTALYWYRQSLGQGPEFLIYFQGTGAADDSGLPNDRFFAVRPEGSVSTLKIQRTERGDSAVYLCASSSEADTQYFGPGTRLTVL.

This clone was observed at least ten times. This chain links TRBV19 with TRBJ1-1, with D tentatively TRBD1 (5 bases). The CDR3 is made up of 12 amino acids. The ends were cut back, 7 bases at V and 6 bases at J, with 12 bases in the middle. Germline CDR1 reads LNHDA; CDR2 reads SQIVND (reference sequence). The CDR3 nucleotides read TGTGCCAGTAACGGCCGGGGGGCTGAAGCTTTCTTT. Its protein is CASNGRGAEAFF.

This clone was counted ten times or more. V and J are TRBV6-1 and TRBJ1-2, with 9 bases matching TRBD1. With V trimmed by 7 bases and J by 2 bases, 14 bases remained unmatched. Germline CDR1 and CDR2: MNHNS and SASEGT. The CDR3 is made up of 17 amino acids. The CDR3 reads CASNQFTGGEENYGYTF. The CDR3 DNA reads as TGTGCCAGCAATCAATTCACAGGGGGCGAGGAGAACTATGGCTACACCTTC.

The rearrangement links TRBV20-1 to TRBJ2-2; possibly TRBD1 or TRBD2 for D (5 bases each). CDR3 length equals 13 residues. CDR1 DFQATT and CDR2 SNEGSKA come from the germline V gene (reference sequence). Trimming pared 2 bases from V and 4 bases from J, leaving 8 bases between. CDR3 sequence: CSARRGRTGELFF. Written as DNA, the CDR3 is TGCAGTGCTAGACGGGGACGCACCGGGGAGCTGTTTTTT.

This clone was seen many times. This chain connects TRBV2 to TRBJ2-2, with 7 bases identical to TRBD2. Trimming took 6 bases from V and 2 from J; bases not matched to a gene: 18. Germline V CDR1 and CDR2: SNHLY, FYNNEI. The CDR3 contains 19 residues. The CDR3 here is CASREPWKRLAPNTGELFF. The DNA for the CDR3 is TGTGCCAGCAGAGAGCCTTGGAAGAGACTAGCCCCAAACACCGGGGAGCTGTTTTTT.

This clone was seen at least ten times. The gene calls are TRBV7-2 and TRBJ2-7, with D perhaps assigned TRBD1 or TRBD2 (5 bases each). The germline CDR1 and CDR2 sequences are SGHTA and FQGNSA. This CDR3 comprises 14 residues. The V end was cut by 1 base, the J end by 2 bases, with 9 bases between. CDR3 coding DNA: TGTGCCAGCAGCTTAGGTAGGGGAGCCTACGAGCAGTACTTC. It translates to CASSLGRGAYEQYF.

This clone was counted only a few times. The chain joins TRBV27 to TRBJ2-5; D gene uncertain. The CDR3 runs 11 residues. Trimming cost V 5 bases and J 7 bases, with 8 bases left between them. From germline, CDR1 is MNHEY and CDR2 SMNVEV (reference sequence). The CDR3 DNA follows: TGTGCCAGCAGTGTAGGCGGGACCCAGTACTTC. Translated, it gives CASSVGGTQYF.

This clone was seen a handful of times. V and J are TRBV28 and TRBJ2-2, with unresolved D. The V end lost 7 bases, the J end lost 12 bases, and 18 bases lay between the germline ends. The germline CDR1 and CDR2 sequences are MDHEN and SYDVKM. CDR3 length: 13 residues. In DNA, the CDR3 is TGTGCCAGCACCCCCGGGCAAGAGAGAAAGCTGTTTTTT. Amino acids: CASTPGQERKLFF. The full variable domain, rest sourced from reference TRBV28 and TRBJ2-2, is DVKVTQSSRYLVKRTGEKVFLECVQDMDHENMFWYRQDPGLGLRLIYFSYDVKMKEKGDIPEGYSVSREKKERFSLILESASTNQTSMYLCASTPGQERKLFFGEGSRLTVL.

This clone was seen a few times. CDR3 sequence reads: CATSLTPGAGTEAFF. The CDR3 nucleotides are TGTGCCACCTCCCTGACCCCAGGGGCTGGTACTGAAGCTTTCTTT. The chain links TRBV12-3 or TRBV12-4 to TRBJ1-1, with D possibly matching TRBD1 (6 bases). The CDR3 is made up of 15 amino acids. The ends were cut back, 10 bases at V and 5 bases at J, with 23 bases in the middle.

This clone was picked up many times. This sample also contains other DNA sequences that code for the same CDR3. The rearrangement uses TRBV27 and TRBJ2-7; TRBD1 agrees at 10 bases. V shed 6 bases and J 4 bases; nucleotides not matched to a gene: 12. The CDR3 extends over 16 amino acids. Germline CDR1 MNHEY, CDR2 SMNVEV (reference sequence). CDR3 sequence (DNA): TGTGCCAGCAGAGAAGCCTCCGGGACAGGGGATTACGAGCAGTACTTC. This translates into CASREASGTGDYEQYF.

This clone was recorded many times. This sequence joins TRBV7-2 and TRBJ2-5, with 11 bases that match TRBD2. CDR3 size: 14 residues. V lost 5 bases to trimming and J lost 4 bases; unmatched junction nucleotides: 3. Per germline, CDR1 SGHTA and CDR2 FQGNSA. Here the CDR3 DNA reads TGTGCCAGCAGCCTGACTAGCGGGGCAGAGACCCAGTACTTC. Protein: CASSLTSGAETQYF.

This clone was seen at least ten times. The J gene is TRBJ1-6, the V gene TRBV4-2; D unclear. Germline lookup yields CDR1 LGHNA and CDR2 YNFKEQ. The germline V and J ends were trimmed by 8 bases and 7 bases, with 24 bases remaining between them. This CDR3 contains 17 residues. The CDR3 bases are TGTGCCAGCGGCCGCCTGGGTTCGGCTGGTTGGAATTCACCCCTCCACTTT. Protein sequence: CASGRLGSAGWNSPLHF.

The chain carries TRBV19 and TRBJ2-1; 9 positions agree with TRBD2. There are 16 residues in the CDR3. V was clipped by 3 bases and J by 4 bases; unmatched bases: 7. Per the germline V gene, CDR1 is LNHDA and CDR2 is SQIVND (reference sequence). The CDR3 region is CASSIWASGAYNEQFF. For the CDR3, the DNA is TGTGCCAGTAGTATTTGGGCTAGCGGGGCTTACAATGAGCAGTTCTTC.

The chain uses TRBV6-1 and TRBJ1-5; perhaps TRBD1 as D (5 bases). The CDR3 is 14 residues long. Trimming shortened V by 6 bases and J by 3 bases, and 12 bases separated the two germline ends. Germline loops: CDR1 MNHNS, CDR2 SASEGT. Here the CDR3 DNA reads TGTGCCAGCAGGAGGGGCAGGGCCAATCAGCCCCAGCATTTT. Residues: CASRRGRANQPQHF.

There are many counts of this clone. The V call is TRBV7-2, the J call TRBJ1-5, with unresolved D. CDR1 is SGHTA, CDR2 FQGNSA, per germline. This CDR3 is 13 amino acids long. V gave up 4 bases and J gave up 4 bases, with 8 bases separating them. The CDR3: CASSSQTNQPQHF. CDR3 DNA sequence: TGTGCCAGCAGCTCCCAAACTAATCAGCCCCAGCATTTT.

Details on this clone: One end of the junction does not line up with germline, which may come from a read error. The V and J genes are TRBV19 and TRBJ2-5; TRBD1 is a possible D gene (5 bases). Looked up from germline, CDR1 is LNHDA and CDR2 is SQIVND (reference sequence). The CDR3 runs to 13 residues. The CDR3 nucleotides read TGTGCCAGTAAGAACAGGCGGCTTGACACCCACTACTTC. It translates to CASKNRRLDTHYF.

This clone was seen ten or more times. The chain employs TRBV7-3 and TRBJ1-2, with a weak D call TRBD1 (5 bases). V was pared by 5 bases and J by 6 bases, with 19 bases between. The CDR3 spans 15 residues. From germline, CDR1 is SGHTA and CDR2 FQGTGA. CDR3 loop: CASSPQASGLDGYTF. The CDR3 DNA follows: TGTGCCAGCAGCCCCCAAGCGTCGGGACTCGATGGCTACACCTTC.